These T cell receptor beta chains were read from a single sample in a study of spatial heterogeneity in lung cancer. TCRdb recomputed calls from the 5' RACE reads with MiXCR, one row per CDR3 protein. The sample consists of about 38,000 distinct CDR3 sequences, about 5% of them appearing once. Sequencing was performed on PBMCs, taken at surgery. The receptors come from a female donor with early-stage non-small cell lung cancer. Each CDR3 is given with its conserved first and last residue. A D gene is named only where the DNA matches it firmly. Only some rows state a clone size, as once, few, many or a class for expanded clones.

v_call	d_call	clone_size	j_call	cdr3_aa	cdr3_nt
TRBV20-1	.	many	TRBJ1-1	CSADLGHQDTEAFF	TGCAGTGCTGACCTGGGACATCAAGACACTGAAGCTTTCTTT
TRBV6-2/TRBV6-3	.	many	TRBJ2-7	CATSHAGSQYF	TGTGCCACCAGCCATGCCGGGTCGCAGTACTTC
TRBV5-6	.	many	TRBJ1-6	CASSQGNSPLHF	TGTGCCAGCAGCCAGGGAAATTCACCCCTCCACTTT
TRBV5-1	.	few	TRBJ2-7	CASSPGHSSSYEQYF	TGCGCCAGCAGCCCGGGACACTCGAGCTCCTACGAGCAGTACTTC
TRBV9	.	few	TRBJ1-6	CASSRDLSYNSPLHF	TGTGCCAGCAGCCGGGACCTCTCCTATAATTCACCCCTCCACTTT
TRBV10-1	.	many	TRBJ2-5	CASSENIRETQYF	TGCGCCAGCAGTGAGAATATACGAGAGACCCAGTACTTC
TRBV29-1	.	many	TRBJ1-1	CSVGGTVSEAFF	TGCAGCGTTGGAGGGACTGTCAGTGAAGCTTTCTTT
TRBV11-1	.	medium-sized	TRBJ2-1	CASSRGPVDEQFF	TGTGCCAGCAGCCGGGGCCCCGTCGATGAGCAGTTCTTC
TRBV5-1	.	many	TRBJ2-2	CASSLGLGLSGELFF	TGCGCCAGCAGCTTGGGGCTGGGACTCAGCGGGGAGCTGTTTTTT
TRBV27	.	many	TRBJ2-3	CASSISTGASTDTQYF	TGTGCCAGCAGTATCTCGACAGGAGCAAGCACAGATACGCAGTATTTT
TRBV7-3	TRBD2	.	TRBJ2-3	CASSPQGLAGERTDTQYF	TGTGCCAGCAGCCCACAGGGACTAGCGGGGGAGCGCACAGATACGCAGTATTTT
TRBV9	.	many	TRBJ1-1	CASTRTGSSMNTEAFF	TGTGCCAGCACACGTACAGGGTCCTCAATGAACACTGAAGCTTTCTTT
TRBV20-1	TRBD2	many	TRBJ2-7	CSAAPLAGDPIRSSYEQYF	TGCAGTGCTGCCCCTTTAGCGGGGGATCCGATACGGAGCTCCTACGAGCAGTACTTC
TRBV6-1	.	many	TRBJ2-3	CASSPDYRDTQYF	TGTGCCAGCAGCCCGGACTATCGAGATACGCAGTATTTT
TRBV5-6	.	many	TRBJ1-6	CASNAALGSALHF	TGTGCCAGCAACGCGGCTTTAGGATCGGCCCTCCACTTT
TRBV10-2	TRBD1	many	TRBJ2-5	CASDRGQETQYF	TGCGCCAGCGACAGGGGGCAAGAGACCCAGTACTTC
TRBV20-1	.	few	TRBJ2-1	CSARDNLSYNEQFF	TGCAGTGCTCGGGACAACCTCTCCTACAATGAGCAGTTCTTC
TRBV5-6	.	.	TRBJ1-2	CASSLGGGSYGYTF	TGTGCCAGCAGCTTGGGCGGGGGAAGCTATGGCTACACCTTC
TRBV12-3/TRBV12-4	.	many	TRBJ2-5	CASTNTGWRGTQYF	TGTGCCAGCACTAATACGGGATGGCGAGGGACCCAGTACTTC
TRBV25-1	.	many	TRBJ2-2	CASRGSRTANTGELFF	TGTGCCAGCAGGGGGTCCAGGACTGCGAACACCGGGGAGCTGTTTTTT
TRBV5-1	TRBD1	many	TRBJ2-5	CASSLAGQGGQGTQYF	TGCGCCAGCAGCTTGGCGGGACAGGGTGGACAAGGGACCCAGTACTTC
TRBV20-1	TRBD1	many	TRBJ1-4	CSAYQGGGGEKLFF	TGCAGTGCCTATCAGGGGGGAGGAGGGGAAAAACTGTTTTTT
TRBV7-6	.	many	TRBJ2-7	CASSHRAGEQYF	TGTGCCAGCAGCCACAGGGCGGGGGAGCAGTACTTC
TRBV27	.	once	TRBJ2-1	CASSPRDGHNEQFF	TGTGCCAGCAGTCCCCGGGACGGCCACAATGAGCAGTTCTTC
TRBV7-9	.	.	TRBJ1-2	CASSLAHPEGYTF	TGTGCCAGCAGCTTAGCCCACCCGGAAGGCTACACCTTC
TRBV12-3/TRBV12-4	.	.	TRBJ1-1	CARPKDTGMRSTEAFF	TGTGCCAGACCAAAGGATACAGGAATGAGAAGCACTGAAGCTTTCTTT
TRBV5-6	.	few	TRBJ1-3	CASSLYDSGNTIYF	TGTGCCAGCAGCCTCTACGACTCTGGAAACACCATATATTTT
TRBV5-1	.	many	TRBJ1-1	CASRGERTEAFF	TGCGCCAGCAGAGGGGAGCGGACTGAAGCTTTCTTT
TRBV19	.	many	TRBJ1-4	CASTDTPTNEKLFF	TGTGCCAGTACCGACACTCCTACAAATGAAAAACTGTTTTTT
TRBV12-3/TRBV12-4	TRBD1	once	TRBJ1-6	CASSQEGQGNSPLHF	TGTGCCAGCAGCCAGGAAGGACAGGGGAATTCACCCCTCCACTTT
TRBV7-9	TRBD1	many	TRBJ1-1	CASSTDRVPNTEAFF	TGTGCCAGCAGCACCGACAGGGTACCGAACACTGAAGCTTTCTTT
TRBV3-1	TRBD2	few	TRBJ2-5	CASSRDGGGQETQYF	TGTGCCAGCAGTCGTGACGGCGGGGGACAAGAGACCCAGTACTTC
TRBV5-1	TRBD1	many	TRBJ1-2	CASSLGTGENYGYTF	TGCGCCAGCAGCTTGGGGACAGGGGAGAACTATGGCTACACCTTC
TRBV3-1	.	many	TRBJ2-7	CASSRGAGAFPEQYF	TGTGCCAGCAGCCGAGGGGCGGGGGCTTTCCCCGAGCAGTACTTC
TRBV12-3/TRBV12-4	.	many	TRBJ1-2	CASSGYRDAGYTF	TGTGCCAGCAGCGGATACAGGGATGCTGGCTACACCTTC
TRBV27	.	few	TRBJ1-4	CASSKMDANEKLFF	TGTGCCAGCAGCAAGATGGACGCCAATGAAAAACTGTTTTTT
TRBV5-5	.	many	TRBJ1-4	CASSSGPNEKLFF	TGTGCCAGCAGCTCGGGGCCAAATGAAAAACTGTTTTTT
TRBV10-2	.	few	TRBJ1-4	CASSRQSATNEKLFF	TGCGCCAGCAGTCGACAGTCCGCAACTAATGAAAAACTGTTTTTT
TRBV28	.	.	TRBJ2-5	CASSSGRQETQYF	TGTGCCAGCAGCTCCGGACGGCAAGAGACCCAGTACTTC
TRBV20-1	.	many	TRBJ2-6	CSANGAGANVLTF	TGCAGTGCTAATGGTGCTGGGGCCAACGTCCTGACTTTC
TRBV10-1	TRBD1	many	TRBJ2-1	CASRAGGQENEQFF	TGCGCCAGCAGGGCTGGGGGACAGGAGAATGAGCAGTTCTTC
TRBV20-1	.	few	TRBJ1-2	CSAMGQDYGYTF	TGCAGTGCTATGGGTCAGGACTATGGCTACACCTTC
TRBV27	.	many	TRBJ2-3	CASSLGSRRGDTQYF	TGTGCCAGCAGTTTAGGATCTAGACGAGGTGATACGCAGTATTTT
TRBV29-1	.	many	TRBJ2-1	CSVTGTFFNEQFF	TGCAGCGTTACAGGGACATTCTTCAATGAGCAGTTCTTC
TRBV14	.	many	TRBJ1-6	CASTETGYSPLHF	TGTGCCAGCACCGAAACAGGGTATTCACCCCTCCACTTT
TRBV18	.	few	TRBJ2-7	CASSPLGDEQYF	TGTGCCAGCTCACCACTGGGGGACGAGCAGTACTTC
TRBV2	.	many	TRBJ2-5	CASIAETQYF	TGTGCCAGCATCGCGGAGACCCAGTACTTC
TRBV7-3	TRBD2	many	TRBJ2-3	CASSFAGGSPSTDTQYF	TGTGCCAGCAGCTTTGCGGGGGGGTCGCCTAGCACAGATACGCAGTATTTT
TRBV2	.	many	TRBJ2-7	CASRHTGTEQYF	TGTGCCAGCAGGCACACAGGGACCGAGCAGTACTTC
TRBV5-6	.	many	TRBJ1-5	CASSLGAGGNQPQHF	TGTGCCAGCAGCTTAGGGGCGGGGGGAAATCAGCCCCAGCATTTT
TRBV3-1	.	.	TRBJ1-3	CASSQAPVSSGNTIYF	TGTGCCAGCAGCCAAGCTCCCGTTAGCTCTGGAAACACCATATATTTT
TRBV7-2	.	many	TRBJ1-1	CASSLYDSNTEAFF	TGTGCCAGCAGCTTATACGACTCGAACACTGAAGCTTTCTTT